This T cell receptor beta chain is from a study of blood T cell repertoires in COVID-19. Clones were sequenced by immunoSEQ multiplex PCR, and TCRdb holds only the in-frame ones, with some missing. The table shows 150,000 or so clones, with around 89% occurring only once. This CDR3 has 20 residues. The clonotype comes from a man aged 55-75 years with COVID-19, enrolled during active disease. The chain combines TRBV21-1 with TRBJ2-3; the D call of TRBD1 is as the table states it, not checked on the DNA. TRBV21-1 is recorded as a pseudogene. The sequenced sample consisted of peripheral blood. The DNA for the CDR3 is TGTGCCAGCAGCAAAGAAAAACAGGGCAAGGACACGAGTACGGCAGATACGCAGTATTTT. The encoded protein is CASSKEKQGKDTSTADTQYF.